This T cell receptor (beta chain) emerged from a study of cytomegalovirus exposure and HLA in healthy donors (dated by TCRdb to about 2017). Study-level background: A later analysis indicated that the 90 to 150 validation repertoires were generated on the platform also employed for the 650 to 850 repertoires of the first cohort. The aim of the study was to test whether cataloging public T cell receptors could identify signatures of past pathogen exposure. The study combined high-throughput TCR immunosequencing, statistical association of individual TCRs with disease status, and machine learning to predict cytomegalovirus infection status. In addition to the first cohort of approximately 650 subjects, a separate validation cohort of 120 different subjects was used.

The library was made by the immunoSEQ multiplex PCR assay. From the authors' description of their analysis: To diagnose cytomegalovirus status from the catalog of TCR beta chain sequences, a statistical classification framework was built. The table was pulled from immuneACCESS by TCRdb, which kept in-frame rearrangements only. Such tables lose some clones; where checked, under half of the loss comes from unresolved V genes, and the rest has no known cause. D and trimming were read from the DNA, whereas the V and J calls and clone size are those reported in that table. The sample table holds tens of thousands of clones, of which 85% to 95% were seen once. The ten top clones hold 0.69% of the sample. In the case of this clone: The antigen this receptor binds is unknown. No much larger clone is present one base from it, and per-base qualities are unavailable.

Donors formed part of the validation cohort, which comprised about 120 subjects and was distinct from the first cohort of several hundred subjects. Broad study findings and their caveats: The classifier was reported to diagnose cytomegalovirus status with high specificity and sensitivity in both the original cohort and the validation cohort. In vitro tests confirmed that a few of the cytomegalovirus-associated TCR beta chains recognize cytomegalovirus antigens. Of the cluster scores, about 94% were above 0 in a later analysis, which found that TCRs clustered in the first cohort also tended to co-occur in the roughly 130 validation repertoires. A later analysis lacked HLA typing for the validation cohort, so it scored co-occurrence in that cohort across all 120 repertoires. Across donors, most TCR sequences were observed very rarely, whereas some public TCRs were present in many individuals. A total of 164 TCR beta chains were listed by the study as associated with cytomegalovirus. The authors suggested that the approach could potentially be generalized to other disease states and immunological phenotypes.

This receptor was identified in a woman between 18 and 29 years old in good health and CMV-seronegative. Specimen: PBMCs.

The DNA reads as follows: TGTGCCAGCAGCTTCACTTCCGGGAGGGCAGGGGAGACCCAGTACTTC. It encodes CASSFTSGRAGETQYF. The rearranged chain carries TRBV7-6 and TRBJ2-5; 8 junctional bases match TRBD2. Reading from cysteine to phenylalanine, the CDR3 counts 16 amino acids. Only the CDR3 region is kept as DNA, spanning 48 bases read in frame from base 1. V and J are trimmed by 3 bases and 5 bases, and the gene matches miss 11 bases of the junction. The germline V gene sets CDR1 to SGHVS and CDR2 to FNYEAQ.